Listed here are 26 T cell receptor beta chains from one sample, sequenced in a study of shared clonotypes between healthy human individuals. Profiled with immunoSEQ multiplex PCR; TCRdb holds only in-frame clones, not every one. The table records fewer than 650,000 clones, about three quarters of them present only once. The sequenced sample consisted of PBMCs. Receptors originate from a woman in her thirties or forties in good health. Some clones in this sample may be carry-over from other donors' samples.

The J gene is TRBJ1-4, the V gene TRBV4-2; perhaps TRBD1 as D (6 bases). Germline V gene sequence: CDR1 LGHNA, CDR2 YNFKEQ. Trimming took off 0 bases at V and 7 bases at J, with 12 bases between the two ends. This CDR3 is built from 15 residues. The CDR3 here is CASSQEGGRSEKLFF. DNA for the CDR3: TGTGCCAGCAGCCAAGAAGGGGGGCGCTCTGAAAAACTGTTTTTT.

Concerning this clone: This likely reflects a read error, since a far larger clone is one base away. No conserved phenylalanine or tryptophan is present at the end of the CDR3, so a read error is the likely explanation. This chain joins TRBV13 and TRBJ1-5, with D unresolved. The CDR3 covers 12 residues. The V gene lost 5 bases and the J gene lost 4 bases, with 6 bases spanning the gap. Germline V lookup: CDR1 PRHDT, CDR2 FYEKMQ (reference sequence). The CDR3 loop is CASSANNQPQHL. CDR3 nucleotide sequence: TGTGCCAGCAGCGCCAATAATCAGCCCCAGCATCTT.

V is TRBV10-3 and J is TRBJ1-1; 7 bases agree with TRBD1. The CDR3 contains 15 residues. Trimming removed 2 bases from V and 6 bases from J; junction bases left unmatched: 9. Germline V gene sequence: CDR1 ENHRY, CDR2 SYGVKD. The CDR3 DNA sequence: TGTGCCATCAGTGAGACCGGGACAGAGGGCGCTGAAGCTTTCTTT. Its translation: CAISETGTEGAEAFF.

Points on this clone: With a far larger clone one base away, a read error is the likely cause. The chain links TRBV30 to TRBJ2-7; D is perhaps TRBD2 (6 bases). The CDR3 is made up of 12 amino acids. CDR1 GTSNPN and CDR2 SVGIG come from the germline V gene (reference sequence). CDR3 region: CVWSRRGYEQYF. The CDR3, as DNA: TGTGTCTGGAGTAGGAGGGGATACGAGCAGTACTTC.

The V and J genes are TRBV10-2 and TRBJ1-5; 8 nucleotides align to TRBD1. Trimming removed 8 bases from V and 2 bases from J; junction bases left unmatched: 2. CDR3 size: 13 residues. Germline V gives CDR1 WSHSY, CDR2 SAAADI. CDR3 sequence: CASQGAGNQPQHF. CDR3 nucleotides: TGCGCCAGCCAGGGGGCCGGCAATCAGCCCCAGCATTTT.

There are a few counts of this clone. The gene calls are TRBV19 and TRBJ1-2; D ambiguous. The V gene's germline CDR1 is LNHDA and CDR2 SQIVND (reference sequence). V lost 5 bases to trimming and J lost 5 bases, with 18 bases between them. The CDR3 covers 15 residues. The CDR3 protein is CASSAILFWQYGYTF. The DNA for the CDR3 is TGTGCCAGTAGTGCTATTCTATTTTGGCAGTATGGCTACACCTTC.

This chain connects TRBV9 to TRBJ1-2, with D tentatively TRBD1 (5 bases). Between the trimmed V and J ends, which lost 4 bases and 3 bases, there was a span of 16 bases. The CDR3 is 15 residues long. Germline lookup yields CDR1 SGDLS and CDR2 YYNGEE. As DNA, the CDR3 is TGTGCCAGCAGCTTCATGTGGGGGACCCACTATGGCTACACCTTC. It translates to CASSFMWGTHYGYTF.

The chain is built from TRBV28 and TRBJ2-7, with 7 bases identical to TRBD1. Germline values: CDR1 MDHEN, CDR2 SYDVKM. The CDR3 length is 14 residues. V lost 6 bases and J lost 5; bases outside the gene matches: 10. The CDR3, as DNA: TGTGCCAGCAGATTCGAGGACAGGCTGAACGAGCAGTACTTC. The encoded protein is CASRFEDRLNEQYF.

This sequence joins TRBV11-2 and TRBJ1-2, with a possible D match to TRBD1 (6 bases). The CDR3 extends over 14 amino acids. Germline lookup yields CDR1 SGHAT and CDR2 FQNNGV. V gave up 1 base and J gave up 7 bases, with 13 bases separating them. As DNA, the CDR3 is TGTGCCAGCAGCTTAGCAGGGGTGCAGAGTGGCTACACCTTC. It encodes CASSLAGVQSGYTF.

Details on this clone: This CDR3 is also generated by other DNA sequences in the sample. This chain connects TRBV2 to TRBJ2-6; possibly TRBD1 for D (5 bases). V lost 11 bases, J lost 4 bases, and 15 bases lay in between. CDR1 SNHLY and CDR2 FYNNEI come from the germline V gene. The CDR3 is 14 residues long. CDR3 in DNA: TGTGCCGGCCGTGGGGCGGTCGGGGCCAACGTCCTGACTTTC. As protein: CAGRGAVGANVLTF. Combining the CDR3 with reference TRBV2 and TRBJ2-6 gives the whole variable domain EPEVTQTPSHQVTQMGQEVILRCVPISNHLYFYWYRQILGQKVEFLVSFYNNEISEKSEIFDDQFSVERPDGSNFTLKIRSTKLEDSAMYFCAGRGAVGANVLTFGAGSRLTVL.

With respect to this clone: A far more abundant clone sits one base away, making this likely a read error. V usage is TRBV30 and J usage is TRBJ2-2, with a tentative D call TRBD2 (5 bases). This CDR3 comprises 14 residues. Germline CDR1 GTSNPN, CDR2 SVGIG (reference sequence). The CDR3: CASSAQPRGGELFF. CDR3 bases: TGTGCCTCGAGTGCCCAGCCCCGGGGCGGGGAGCTGTTTTTT.

This chain links TRBV5-1 with TRBJ2-3, with a tentative D call TRBD2 (5 bases). V dropped 0 bases and J dropped 6 bases, with 20 bases sitting between them. CDR1 SGHRS and CDR2 YFSETQ come from the germline V gene. The CDR3 spans 17 residues. CDR3 coding DNA: TGCGCCAGCAGCTTGGCCAGCGAGGGTAACCTAGTGGATACGCAGTATTTT. Amino acids: CASSLASEGNLVDTQYF. Variable domain in full (rest from reference TRBV5-1 and TRBJ2-3): KAGVTQTPRYLIKTRGQQVTLSCSPISGHRSVSWYQQTPGQGLQFLFEYFSETQRNKGNFPGRFSGRQFSNSRSEMNVSTLELGDSALYLCASSLASEGNLVDTQYFGPGTRLTVL.

With respect to this clone: Distinct nucleotide sequences in the sample also encode this CDR3. The chain combines TRBV7-8 with TRBJ1-1; 7 bases align to TRBD1. J gave up 2 bases and V 1 base, and 4 bases lay outside the gene matches. In germline, CDR1 is SGHVS, CDR2 FQNEAQ. The CDR3 has 15 amino acids. The CDR3 coding sequence is TGTGCCAGCAGCTTAGGAGGGGGCGGCAACACTGAAGCTTTCTTT. It is translated as CASSLGGGGNTEAFF.

CDR3 DNA: TGTGCCAGCAGCCCGGGACAGGCTAACTATGGCTACACCTTC. Encoded protein: CASSPGQANYGYTF. The rearrangement links TRBV19 to TRBJ1-2, with TRBD1 matching 8 bases. J gave up 0 bases and V 9 bases, and 6 bases lay outside the gene matches. This CDR3 has 14 residues. Looked up from germline, CDR1 is LNHDA and CDR2 is SQIVND (reference sequence).

This chain connects TRBV11-2 to TRBJ1-3; D perhaps matches TRBD1 (5 bases). Germline V gene data show CDR1 as SGHAT and CDR2 as FQNNGV. V was trimmed by 0 bases and J by 6 bases, leaving 12 bases between them. The CDR3 totals 15 residues. The CDR3 reads CASSLEGLLENTIYF. The CDR3 DNA reads TGTGCCAGCAGCTTAGAGGGGCTACTCGAAAACACCATATATTTT.

The J gene is TRBJ2-7, the V gene TRBV4-1; 8 bases match TRBD2. The germline V gene has CDR1 MGHRA and CDR2 YSYEKL. The junction had 9 bases not matched to a gene; V was cut back by 4 bases and J by 4 bases. CDR3 length equals 15 residues. The CDR3 bases are TGCGCCAGCAGCCTTCCGGGACTAGGACTTTACGAGCAGTACTTC. It yields the protein CASSLPGLGLYEQYF.

This chain's CDR3 is CASSFSDRYNEQFF. Here the CDR3 DNA reads TGTGCCAGCAGCTTTTCGGATCGATACAATGAGCAGTTCTTC. The V call is TRBV7-9, the J call TRBJ2-1; D unresolved. Per germline, CDR1 SEHNR and CDR2 FQNEAQ (reference sequence). The germline V and J ends were trimmed by 3 bases and 4 bases, with 10 bases remaining between them. The CDR3 is 14 residues long.

This chain links TRBV7-8 with TRBJ1-5; D is undetermined. The CDR3 contains 14 residues. CDR1 is SGHVS, CDR2 FQNEAQ, per germline. Trimming pared 0 bases from V and 7 bases from J, leaving 10 bases between. The CDR3 reads CASSLAPAPQPQHF. The CDR3 bases are TGTGCCAGCAGCTTAGCCCCCGCGCCCCAGCCCCAGCATTTT.

V is TRBV6-1 and J is TRBJ1-5; D gene uncertain. This CDR3 is built from 12 residues. From germline, CDR1 is MNHNS and CDR2 SASEGT. Trimming stripped 2 bases from V and 4 bases from J, with 3 bases between. CDR3 region: CASSELNQPQHF. CDR3 nucleotide sequence: TGTGCCAGCAGTGAACTAAATCAGCCCCAGCATTTT.

A note on this clone: The same CDR3 is also encoded by other DNA sequences in this sample. The chain carries TRBV19 and TRBJ1-4, with 8 bases identical to TRBD1. This CDR3 contains 15 residues. Per the germline V gene, CDR1 is LNHDA and CDR2 is SQIVND (reference sequence). Trimming at V came to 5 bases and at J to 6 bases, leaving 8 bases not matched to a gene. CDR3 protein: CASSPEQGGDEKLFF. The CDR3 DNA follows: TGTGCCAGTAGTCCTGAACAGGGGGGAGATGAAAAACTGTTTTTT. The whole variable domain, filled in from reference TRBV19 and TRBJ1-4, reads DGGITQSPKYLFRKEGQNVTLSCEQNLNHDAMYWYRQDPGQGLRLIYYSQIVNDFQKGDIAEGYSVSREKKESFPLTVTSAQKNPTAFYLCASSPEQGGDEKLFFGSGTQLSVL.

J is TRBJ2-4 and V is TRBV2; D may be TRBD1 (5 bases). Per germline, CDR1 SNHLY and CDR2 FYNNEI. V lost 6 bases to trimming and J lost 14 bases, with 17 bases between them. The CDR3 is 12 residues long. Here the CDR3 reads CASSPRAQGKYF. The DNA of the CDR3 is TGTGCCAGCAGCCCTCGGGCGCAGGGCAAGTACTTC.

The gene calls are TRBV7-2 and TRBJ1-1; D may be TRBD1 (5 bases). CDR3 size: 15 residues. V lost 1 base, J lost 5 bases, and 14 bases lay in between. Germline CDR1 and CDR2: SGHTA and FQGNSA. CDR3 in amino acids: CASSLVGGFGTEAFF. CDR3 DNA: TGTGCCAGCAGCTTAGTTGGGGGGTTTGGGACTGAAGCTTTCTTT.

This clone was found a few times. This sample also contains other DNA sequences that code for the same CDR3. The rearrangement joins TRBV28 to TRBJ1-2; D gene ambiguous. Germline CDR1 and CDR2: MDHEN and SYDVKM. This CDR3 is built from 11 residues. V was trimmed by 7 bases and J by 8 bases, leaving 11 bases between them. The CDR3 sequence is CASIQAGGYTF. CDR3 coding DNA: TGTGCCAGCATTCAGGCGGGAGGCTACACCTTC.

As regards this clone: Just one base apart from a much larger clone, this may be a read error. The V gene is TRBV7-3, the J gene TRBJ2-7, with 9 bases lining up with TRBD2. CDR1 and CDR2 from the germline V gene are SGHTA and FQGTGA. CDR3 length: 15 amino acids. Unmatched junction bases numbered 6, after V lost 2 bases and J lost 4 bases. CDR3 in amino acids: CASSLGVAGVYEQYF. The CDR3 bases are TGTGCCAGCAGCTTAGGGGTAGCGGGAGTTTACGAGCAGTACTTC.

Points on this clone: This CDR3 is also generated by other DNA sequences in the sample. The J gene is TRBJ2-1, the V gene TRBV6-5, with D perhaps TRBD1 or TRBD2 (5 bases each). This CDR3 is 12 amino acids long. From germline, CDR1 is MNHEY and CDR2 SVGAGI. V shed 2 bases and J shed 7 bases, with 6 bases lying between them. CDR3 in DNA: TGTGCCAGCAGTTACGGGGGAAATGAGCAGTTCTTC. Its protein is CASSYGGNEQFF.

Of note for this clone: A much bigger clone sits one base away, suggesting this may be a read error. The chain joins TRBV15 to TRBJ1-2, with 10 nucleotides matching TRBD1. J was trimmed by 8 bases and V by 2 bases; bases with no gene match: 5. Germline V gene sequence: CDR1 LNHNV, CDR2 YYDKDF (reference sequence). This CDR3 has 14 amino acids. This CDR3 is CATSRSRTGGGYTF. Written as DNA, the CDR3 is TGTGCCACCAGCAGATCTAGGACAGGGGGAGGCTACACCTTC.